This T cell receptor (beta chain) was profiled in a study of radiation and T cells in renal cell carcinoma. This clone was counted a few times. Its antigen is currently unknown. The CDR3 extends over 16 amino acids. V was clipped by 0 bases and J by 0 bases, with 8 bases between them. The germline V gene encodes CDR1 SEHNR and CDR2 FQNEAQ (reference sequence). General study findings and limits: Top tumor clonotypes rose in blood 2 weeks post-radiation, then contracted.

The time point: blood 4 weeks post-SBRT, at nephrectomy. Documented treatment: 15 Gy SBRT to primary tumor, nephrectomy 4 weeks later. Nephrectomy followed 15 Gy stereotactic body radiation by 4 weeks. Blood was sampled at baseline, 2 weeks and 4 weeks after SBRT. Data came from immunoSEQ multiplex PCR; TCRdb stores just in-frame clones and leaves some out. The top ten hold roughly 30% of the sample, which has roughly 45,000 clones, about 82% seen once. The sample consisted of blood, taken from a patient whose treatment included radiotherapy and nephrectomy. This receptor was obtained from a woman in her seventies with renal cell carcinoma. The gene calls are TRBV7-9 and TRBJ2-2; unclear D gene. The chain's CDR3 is CASSLAGTTNTGELFF. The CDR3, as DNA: TGTGCCAGCAGCTTAGCGGGCACAACGAACACCGGGGAGCTGTTTTTT.